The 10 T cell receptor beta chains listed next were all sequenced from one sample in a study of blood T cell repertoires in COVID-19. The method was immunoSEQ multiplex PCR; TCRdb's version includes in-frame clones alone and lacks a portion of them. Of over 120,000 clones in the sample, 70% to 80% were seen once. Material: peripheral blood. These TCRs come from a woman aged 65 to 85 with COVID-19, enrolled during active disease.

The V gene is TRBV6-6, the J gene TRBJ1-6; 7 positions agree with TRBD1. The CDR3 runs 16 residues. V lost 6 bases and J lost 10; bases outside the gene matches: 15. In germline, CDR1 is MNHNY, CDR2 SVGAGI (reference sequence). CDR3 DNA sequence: TGTGCCAGCAGACCCCCGGGGGTACAGGGGAGGTCACCCCTCCACTTT. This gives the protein CASRPPGVQGRSPLHF.

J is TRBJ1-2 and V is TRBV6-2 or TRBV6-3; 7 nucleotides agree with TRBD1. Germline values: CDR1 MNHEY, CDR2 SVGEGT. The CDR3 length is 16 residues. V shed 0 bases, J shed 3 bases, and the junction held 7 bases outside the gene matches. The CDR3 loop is CASSYSKVGGDYGYTF. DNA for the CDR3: TGTGCCAGCAGTTACTCGAAAGTAGGGGGCGACTATGGCTACACCTTC.

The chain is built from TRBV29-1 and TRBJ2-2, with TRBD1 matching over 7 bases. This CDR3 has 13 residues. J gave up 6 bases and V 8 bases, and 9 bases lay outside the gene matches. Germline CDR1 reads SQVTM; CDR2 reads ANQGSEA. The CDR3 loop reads CSSRQGSAGELFF. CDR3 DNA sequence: TGCAGCTCCCGACAGGGCTCGGCCGGGGAGCTGTTTTTT.

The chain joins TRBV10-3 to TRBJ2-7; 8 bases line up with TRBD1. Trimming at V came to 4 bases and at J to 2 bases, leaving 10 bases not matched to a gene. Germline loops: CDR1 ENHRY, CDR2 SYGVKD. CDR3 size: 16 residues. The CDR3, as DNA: TGTGCCATCAGTGCCTTTGGGACAGGCCGCCCCTACGAGCAGTACTTC. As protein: CAISAFGTGRPYEQYF.

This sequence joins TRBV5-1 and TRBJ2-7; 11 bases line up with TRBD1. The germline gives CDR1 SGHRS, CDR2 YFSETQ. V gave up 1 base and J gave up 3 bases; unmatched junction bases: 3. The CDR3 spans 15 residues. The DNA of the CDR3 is TGCGCCAGCAGCTTGACCGGGACAGGGGGCTACGAGCAGTACTTC. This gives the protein CASSLTGTGGYEQYF. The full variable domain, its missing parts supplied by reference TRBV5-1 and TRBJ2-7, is KAGVTQTPRYLIKTRGQQVTLSCSPISGHRSVSWYQQTPGQGLQFLFEYFSETQRNKGNFPGRFSGRQFSNSRSEMNVSTLELGDSALYLCASSLTGTGGYEQYFGPGTRLTVT.

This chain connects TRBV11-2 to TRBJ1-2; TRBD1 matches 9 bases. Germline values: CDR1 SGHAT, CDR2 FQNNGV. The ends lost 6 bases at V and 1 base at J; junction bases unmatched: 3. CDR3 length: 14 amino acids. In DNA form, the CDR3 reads TGTGCCAGCAGATCGGACAGGGGTAACTATGGCTACACCTTC. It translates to CASRSDRGNYGYTF.

The CDR3 is CASSVVAGKNTEAFF. For the CDR3, the DNA is TGCGCCAGCAGCGTCGTCGCCGGGAAGAACACTGAAGCTTTCTTT. The chain carries TRBV5-1 and TRBJ1-1, with D unresolved. Trimming cost V 4 bases and J 1 base, with 14 bases left between them. Germline CDR1 SGHRS, CDR2 YFSETQ. The CDR3 sequence is 15 residues long.

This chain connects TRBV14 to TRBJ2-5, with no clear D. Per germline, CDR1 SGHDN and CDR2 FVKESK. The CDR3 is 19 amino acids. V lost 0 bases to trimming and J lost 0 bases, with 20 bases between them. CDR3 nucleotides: TGTGCCAGCAGCCAAGATCGTACGTTGGCACCCTTGTACCAAGAGACCCAGTACTTC. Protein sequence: CASSQDRTLAPLYQETQYF.

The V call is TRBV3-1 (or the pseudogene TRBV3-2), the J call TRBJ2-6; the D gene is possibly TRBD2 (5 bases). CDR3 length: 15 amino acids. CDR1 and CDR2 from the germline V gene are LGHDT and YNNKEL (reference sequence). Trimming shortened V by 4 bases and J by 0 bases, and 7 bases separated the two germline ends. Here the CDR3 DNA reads TGTGCCAGCAGCCTCAGCGGCTCTGGGGCCAACGTCCTGACTTTC. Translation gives CASSLSGSGANVLTF.

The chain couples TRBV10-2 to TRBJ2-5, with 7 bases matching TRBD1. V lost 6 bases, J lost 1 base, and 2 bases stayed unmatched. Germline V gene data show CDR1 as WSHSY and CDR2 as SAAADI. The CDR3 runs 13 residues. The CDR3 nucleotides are TGCGCCAGCAGCGCAGGGGGCCAAGAGACCCAGTACTTC. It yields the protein CASSAGGQETQYF.